These 7 T cell receptor beta chains originate from one sample sequenced in a study of blood T cell repertoires in COVID-19. Clones were read by immunoSEQ multiplex PCR, and TCRdb kept only the in-frame ones, dropping some. The sample lists 53,000 or so clones, about 90% occurring once. The sequencing sample was made of peripheral blood. All receptors derive from a man older than 75 with acute or convalescent COVID-19.

This chain uses TRBV29-1 with TRBJ2-1; weak D call: TRBD2 (7 bases). The CDR3 contains 11 residues. Trimming left V 8 bases short and J 9 bases short, with 14 bases between. Germline values: CDR1 SQVTM, CDR2 ANQGSEA. CDR3 coding DNA: TGCAGCACCCTAGGGGGGGGTGAGCAGTTCTTC. Protein product: CSTLGGGEQFF.

The V gene is TRBV5-6, the J gene TRBJ2-1; D is undetermined. CDR1 SGHDT and CDR2 YYEEEE come from the germline V gene. This CDR3 is built from 13 residues. Trimming cost V 4 bases and J 8 bases, with 13 bases left between them. The CDR3 here is CASSPVAVDEQFF. The DNA for the CDR3 is TGTGCCAGCAGCCCCGTCGCGGTTGATGAGCAGTTCTTC.

This clone was observed a few times. The gene calls are TRBV4-1 and TRBJ1-2, with 7 positions matching TRBD1. With 4 bases clipped from V and 3 bases from J, the junction kept 5 bases outside the gene matches. The germline CDR1 and CDR2 sequences are MGHRA and YSYEKL. The CDR3 has 14 residues. In DNA form, the CDR3 reads TGCGCCAGCAGCCGGGGGGACAGCGACTATGGCTACACCTTC. It codes for CASSRGDSDYGYTF.

The chain employs TRBV5-5 and TRBJ2-7, with D possibly matching TRBD1 (6 bases). Trimming cost V 0 bases and J 5 bases, with 9 bases left between them. The CDR3 covers 13 residues. Germline V gives CDR1 SGHKS, CDR2 YYEKEE (reference sequence). The CDR3 coding sequence is TGTGCCAGCAGCTTGGGGACAGAAAACGAGCAGTACTTC. Translated, it gives CASSLGTENEQYF.

The chain recombines TRBV19 with TRBJ2-5; no clear D gene. Trimming took off 2 bases at V and 3 bases at J, with 7 bases between the two ends. The germline V gene has CDR1 LNHDA and CDR2 SQIVND (reference sequence). The CDR3 is 13 amino acids. Here the CDR3 reads CASSIRREETQYF. The CDR3 DNA follows: TGTGCCAGTAGTATACGGAGAGAAGAGACCCAGTACTTC. The whole variable domain, filled in from reference TRBV19 and TRBJ2-5, reads DGGITQSPKYLFRKEGQNVTLSCEQNLNHDAMYWYRQDPGQGLRLIYYSQIVNDFQKGDIAEGYSVSREKKESFPLTVTSAQKNPTAFYLCASSIRREETQYFGPGTRLLVL.

The V gene is TRBV6-5, the J gene TRBJ1-2; no firm D call. Germline CDR1 and CDR2: MNHEY and SVGAGI. Trimming removed 7 bases at V and 0 bases at J, with 12 bases between. CDR3 size: 14 residues. The CDR3: CASIEGRANYGYTF. CDR3 DNA sequence: TGTGCCAGCATCGAAGGGAGAGCTAACTATGGCTACACCTTC.

The J gene is TRBJ1-1, the V gene TRBV5-1, with TRBD1 matching 7 bases. With V trimmed by 3 bases and J by 2 bases, 4 bases remained unmatched. CDR1 and CDR2 from the germline V gene are SGHRS and YFSETQ. The CDR3 has 14 amino acids. Written as DNA, the CDR3 is TGCGCCAGCAGCTCGGGACAGATAAACACTGAAGCTTTCTTT. The encoded protein is CASSSGQINTEAFF.